This T cell receptor (beta chain) came from a study of PD-1 blockade in classical Hodgkin lymphoma. Across the whole study: A 3 mg/kg intravenous dose of nivolumab was received by patients every 2 weeks. Overall study results and limits: The study found that TCR diversity rose significantly by C4D1 in CD4+ but not CD8+ cells. In newly diagnosed patients, baseline TCR diversity was reportedly below that of healthy donors.

Notes on this clone: Antigen unknown.

With V trimmed by 1 base and J by 10 bases, 2 bases remained unmatched. The CDR3 consists of 14 residues. CDR1 SGHDT and CDR2 YYEEEE come from the germline V gene. No patient escaped relapse after autologous stem cell transplantation, and brentuximab vedotin exposure varied. Assay: immunoSEQ multiplex PCR; the TCRdb copy retains only in-frame clones and omits some. The table has some 63,000 clones, over 85% seen once. Sequencing used peripheral blood mononuclear cells (PBMCs), obtained at baseline. This rearrangement joins TRBV5-6 to TRBJ2-1; 13 bases are shared with TRBD2. This clonotype was sampled from a human donor with classical Hodgkin lymphoma. DNA for the CDR3: TGTGCCAGCAGCTTGAAACTAGCGGGAGGGGAGCAGTTCTTC. Translated, it gives CASSLKLAGGEQFF.